The present T cell receptor (beta chain) was sequenced within a study of blood T cells in healthy people across ages. Overall study context: Capture via template switching afforded approximately one barcoded beta molecule per two T cells. Study-wide points: Researchers report that TCR beta diversity correlated strongly with naive T cell percentage.

Trimming cost V 5 bases and J 7 bases, with 18 bases left between them. The CDR3 has 15 amino acids. Germline-derived CDR1 and CDR2 are SGHAT and FQNNGV. Primed by a sample-barcoded 5' primer and a J-beta primer mix, a second PCR proceeded for 7 to 11 cycles. TCRdb re-called the 5' RACE reads with MiXCR, one entry per CDR3 protein. The table includes about 1,500,000 distinct CDR3 sequences, 28% detected once. Worth noting for this clonotype: The antigen remains undetermined. Just one base apart from a much larger clone, this may be a read error.

J is TRBJ2-1 and V is TRBV11-2, with TRBD1 as a possible D gene (6 bases). Sequencing was performed on blood. This clonotype was obtained from a woman aged 25 to 45 in good health. The CDR3 coding sequence is TGTGCCAGCAGCCCAAGACGGGGACACGAAAATGAGCAGTTCTTC. Protein sequence: CASSPRRGHENEQFF.